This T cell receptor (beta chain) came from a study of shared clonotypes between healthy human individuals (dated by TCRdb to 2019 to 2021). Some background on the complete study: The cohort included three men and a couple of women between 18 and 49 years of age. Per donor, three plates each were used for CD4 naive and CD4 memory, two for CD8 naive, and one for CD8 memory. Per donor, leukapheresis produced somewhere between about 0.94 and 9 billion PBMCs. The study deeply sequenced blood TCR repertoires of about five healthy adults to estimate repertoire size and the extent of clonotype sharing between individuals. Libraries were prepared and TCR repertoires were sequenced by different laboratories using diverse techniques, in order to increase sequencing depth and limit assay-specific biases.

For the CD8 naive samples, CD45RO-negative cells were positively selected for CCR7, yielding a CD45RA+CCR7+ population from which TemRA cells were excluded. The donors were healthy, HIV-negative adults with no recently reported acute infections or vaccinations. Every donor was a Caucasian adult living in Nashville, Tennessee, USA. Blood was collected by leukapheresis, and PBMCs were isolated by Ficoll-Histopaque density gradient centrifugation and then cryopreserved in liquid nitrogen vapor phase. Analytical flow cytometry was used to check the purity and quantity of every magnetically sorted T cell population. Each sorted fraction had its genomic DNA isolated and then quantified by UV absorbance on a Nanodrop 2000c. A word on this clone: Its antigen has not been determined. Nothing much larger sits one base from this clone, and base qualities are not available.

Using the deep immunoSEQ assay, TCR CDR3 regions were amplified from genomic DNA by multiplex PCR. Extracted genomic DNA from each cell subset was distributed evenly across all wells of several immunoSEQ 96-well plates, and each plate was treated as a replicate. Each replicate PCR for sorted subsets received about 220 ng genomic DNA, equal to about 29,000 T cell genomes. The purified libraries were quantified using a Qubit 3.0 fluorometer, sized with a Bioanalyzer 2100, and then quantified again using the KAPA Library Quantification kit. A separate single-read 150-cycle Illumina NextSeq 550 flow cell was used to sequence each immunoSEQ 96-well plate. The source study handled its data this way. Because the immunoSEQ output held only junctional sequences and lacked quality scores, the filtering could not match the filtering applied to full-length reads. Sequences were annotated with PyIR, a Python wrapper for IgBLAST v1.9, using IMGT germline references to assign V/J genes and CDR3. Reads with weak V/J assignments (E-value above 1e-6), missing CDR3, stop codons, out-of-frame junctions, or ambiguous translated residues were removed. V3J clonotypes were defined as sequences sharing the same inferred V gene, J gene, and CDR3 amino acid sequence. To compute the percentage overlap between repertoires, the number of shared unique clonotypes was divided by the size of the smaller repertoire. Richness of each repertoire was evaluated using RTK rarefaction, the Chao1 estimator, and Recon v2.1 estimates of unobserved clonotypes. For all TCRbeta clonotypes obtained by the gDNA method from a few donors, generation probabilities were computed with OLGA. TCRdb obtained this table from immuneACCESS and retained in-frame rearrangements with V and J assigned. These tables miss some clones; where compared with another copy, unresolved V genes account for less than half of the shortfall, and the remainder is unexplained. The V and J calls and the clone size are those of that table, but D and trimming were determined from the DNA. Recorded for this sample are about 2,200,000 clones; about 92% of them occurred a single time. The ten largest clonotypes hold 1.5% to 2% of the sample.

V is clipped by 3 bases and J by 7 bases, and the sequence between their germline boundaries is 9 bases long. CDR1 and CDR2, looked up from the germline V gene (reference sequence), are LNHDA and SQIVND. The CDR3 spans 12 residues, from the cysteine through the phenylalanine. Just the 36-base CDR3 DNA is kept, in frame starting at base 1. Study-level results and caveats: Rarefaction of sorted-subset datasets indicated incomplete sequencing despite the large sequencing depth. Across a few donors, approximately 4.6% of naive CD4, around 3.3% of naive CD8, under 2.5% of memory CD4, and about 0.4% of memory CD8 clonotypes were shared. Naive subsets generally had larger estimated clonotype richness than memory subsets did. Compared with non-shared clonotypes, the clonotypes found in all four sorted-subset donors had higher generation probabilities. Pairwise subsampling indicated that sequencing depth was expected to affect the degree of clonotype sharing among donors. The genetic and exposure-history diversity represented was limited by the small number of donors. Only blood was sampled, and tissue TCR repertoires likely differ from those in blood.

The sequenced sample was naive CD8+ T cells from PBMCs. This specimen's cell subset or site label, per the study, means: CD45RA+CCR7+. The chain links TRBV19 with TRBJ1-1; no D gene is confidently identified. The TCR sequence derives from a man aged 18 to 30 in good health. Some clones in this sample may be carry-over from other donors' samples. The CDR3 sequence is CASSILGFEAFF. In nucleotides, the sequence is TGTGCCAGTAGTATTTTAGGTTTTGAAGCTTTCTTT. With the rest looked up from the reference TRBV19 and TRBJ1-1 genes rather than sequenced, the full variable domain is DGGITQSPKYLFRKEGQNVTLSCEQNLNHDAMYWYRQDPGQGLRLIYYSQIVNDFQKGDIAEGYSVSREKKESFPLTVTSAQKNPTAFYLCASSILGFEAFFGQGTRLTVV.